These 19 T cell receptor beta chains came from one sample sequenced in a study of shared clonotypes between healthy human individuals. Repertoires were generated with immunoSEQ multiplex PCR, while TCRdb's copy carries only in-frame clones and drops some. The data contain around 2.5 million clones, roughly 93% of them seen just once; the ten biggest clones take up around 0.37%. The sequenced sample was naive CD4+ T cells from PBMCs. The subset was: CD45RA+ positively selected. The receptors come from a man younger than 35 in good health. Some clones in this sample may be carry-over from other donors' samples.

The chain uses TRBV28 and TRBJ1-1; D is possibly TRBD1 (5 bases). Germline-derived CDR1 and CDR2 are MDHEN and SYDVKM. This CDR3 has 12 amino acids. V was shortened by 5 bases and J by 11 bases, with 15 bases between the two germline ends. This CDR3 reads CASSTRGFAAFF. The CDR3 DNA is TGTGCCAGCAGTACTAGGGGATTCGCGGCTTTCTTT.

Points on this clone: The sample carries other DNA sequences with the same CDR3. Here the CDR3 reads CASSPGPRNQPQHF. The CDR3 DNA reads TGTGCCAGCAGTCCCGGGCCTAGGAATCAGCCCCAGCATTTT. This chain joins TRBV28 and TRBJ1-5; D not resolved. Germline V lookup: CDR1 MDHEN, CDR2 SYDVKM. Trimming removed 5 bases at V and 4 bases at J, with 12 bases between. This CDR3 is 14 amino acids long.

The chain is built from TRBV5-4 and TRBJ2-6, with TRBD1 matching 8 bases. The germline V gene encodes CDR1 SGHNT and CDR2 YYREEE (reference sequence). With V trimmed by 4 bases and J by 4 bases, 13 bases remained unmatched. There are 18 residues in the CDR3. CDR3 sequence (DNA): TGTGCCAGCAGCCCAACAGGGGGTGGGACCCCCGGGGCCAACGTCCTGACTTTC. Its translation: CASSPTGGGTPGANVLTF.

This chain links TRBV6-1 with TRBJ2-5, with D uncertain. This CDR3 has 14 amino acids. Germline CDR1 and CDR2: MNHNS and SASEGT. With 6 bases removed from V and 4 bases from J, the gap between germline ends came to 15 bases. CDR3: CASRNHWTGETQYF. The CDR3 bases are TGTGCCAGCAGGAACCACTGGACGGGAGAGACCCAGTACTTC.

The chain employs TRBV5-6 and TRBJ2-7; D possibly matches TRBD1 or TRBD2 (5 bases each). CDR3 length: 16 residues. Germline values: CDR1 SGHDT, CDR2 YYEEEE. Trimming stripped 4 bases from V and 0 bases from J, with 17 bases between. CDR3 bases: TGTGCCAGCAGCCGGATGGGGGTTTCTCTCTCCTACGAGCAGTACTTC. Protein product: CASSRMGVSLSYEQYF.

The chain has TRBV5-1 and TRBJ2-3; 9 bases are a match to TRBD1. This CDR3 has 16 amino acids. After removal of 4 bases from V and 1 base from J, the junction contained 7 bases not matched to a gene. Looked up from germline, CDR1 is SGHRS and CDR2 is YFSETQ. The CDR3 protein is CASSAGQGPGTDTQYF. The CDR3 DNA reads TGCGCCAGCAGCGCCGGACAGGGGCCGGGCACAGATACGCAGTATTTT.

The chain recombines TRBV29-1 with TRBJ2-7; D may be TRBD1 (6 bases). V lost 7 bases and J 8 bases, leaving 21 bases between the germline ends. The germline CDR1 and CDR2 sequences are SQVTM and ANQGSEA. The CDR3 has 13 residues. CDR3 residues: CSAITGTPTKQYF. The CDR3 region has the DNA TGCAGCGCCATTACAGGGACGCCTACGAAGCAGTACTTC.

The rearrangement joins TRBV2 to TRBJ2-7; weak D call: TRBD2 (5 bases). Germline V CDR1 and CDR2: SNHLY, FYNNEI. Trimming shortened V by 6 bases and J by 3 bases, and 9 bases separated the two germline ends. The CDR3 is 12 residues long. The CDR3 region is CASSYRGYEQYF. Written as DNA, the CDR3 is TGTGCCAGCAGCTATCGGGGCTACGAGCAGTACTTC.

The DNA for the CDR3 is TGTGCCAGCAGCCCCGGGGTGTATGGCTACACCTTC. Its protein is CASSPGVYGYTF. The rearrangement uses TRBV7-2 and TRBJ1-2; D gene uncertain. The CDR3 has 12 residues. Germline CDR1 is SGHTA and CDR2 is FQGNSA. Trimming took off 5 bases at V and 5 bases at J, with 9 bases between the two ends.

This rearrangement joins TRBV5-1 to TRBJ2-7, with 8 bases lining up with TRBD1. CDR1 and CDR2 (germline): SGHRS, YFSETQ. The CDR3 consists of 15 residues. V lost 2 bases to trimming and J lost 5 bases; unmatched junction nucleotides: 9. CDR3 nucleotides: TGCGCCAGCAGCTTCATTCAGGGGGCGAGTAACGAGCAGTACTTC. Protein sequence: CASSFIQGASNEQYF.

This clone was observed a single time. This chain links TRBV6-5 with TRBJ1-5, with 8 bases that match TRBD1. CDR1 and CDR2 from the germline V gene are MNHEY and SVGAGI. The CDR3 extends over 15 amino acids. The J segment lost 1 base and the V segment lost 6 bases, leaving 5 bases of the junction unmatched. CDR3 residues: CASSPGQVSNQPQHF. The CDR3 nucleotides are TGTGCCAGCAGCCCGGGACAGGTGAGCAATCAGCCCCAGCATTTT.

The rearrangement uses TRBV28 and TRBJ2-7; 9 bases line up with TRBD1. Trimming at V came to 8 bases and at J to 1 base, leaving 9 bases not matched to a gene. CDR1 is MDHEN and CDR2 is SYDVKM in the germline V gene. CDR3 size: 15 residues. The DNA of the CDR3 is TGTGCCAGCCAACCAGGACAGGGGTTTTCCTACGAGCAGTACTTC. It is translated as CASQPGQGFSYEQYF.

This rearrangement joins TRBV28 to TRBJ1-4, with D possibly matching TRBD1 (5 bases). Germline V gene data show CDR1 as MDHEN and CDR2 as SYDVKM. The germline V and J ends were trimmed by 1 base and 4 bases, with 10 bases remaining between them. The CDR3 sequence is 15 residues long. CDR3 bases: TGTGCCAGCAGTTTATACCAGGGTAATAATGAAAAACTGTTTTTT. As protein: CASSLYQGNNEKLFF. The full variable domain, completed using reference TRBV28 and TRBJ1-4, is DVKVTQSSRYLVKRTGEKVFLECVQDMDHENMFWYRQDPGLGLRLIYFSYDVKMKEKGDIPEGYSVSREKKERFSLILESASTNQTSMYLCASSLYQGNNEKLFFGSGTQLSVL.

For this clone: This sample also contains other DNA sequences that code for the same CDR3. The V call is TRBV5-1, the J call TRBJ1-1; possibly TRBD1 for D (5 bases). The CDR3 runs to 14 residues. V dropped 2 bases and J dropped 0 bases, with 8 bases sitting between them. Germline-derived CDR1 and CDR2 are SGHRS and YFSETQ. CDR3 coding DNA: TGCGCCAGCAGCTTAGGGGAGATGAACACTGAAGCTTTCTTT. It yields the protein CASSLGEMNTEAFF.

Here the CDR3 DNA reads TGTGCCAGCAGCTTTGGGACAATCAGCTCCTACAATGAGCAGTTCTTC. Translation gives CASSFGTISSYNEQFF. V gene TRBV5-6 combines with J gene TRBJ2-1; maybe TRBD1 (6 bases). CDR3 length equals 16 residues. Germline CDR1 and CDR2: SGHDT and YYEEEE. V lost 2 bases and J lost 0, with 12 bases in between.

The gene calls are TRBV5-1 and TRBJ2-2; D could derive from TRBD1 or TRBD2 (5 bases each). V lost 3 bases and J 6 bases, leaving 12 bases between the germline ends. The CDR3 runs 14 residues. Germline CDR1 is SGHRS and CDR2 is YFSETQ. Here the CDR3 reads CASSWGTVAGELFF. The CDR3 DNA follows: TGCGCCAGCAGCTGGGGGACCGTCGCCGGGGAGCTGTTTTTT. Filled out from reference TRBV5-1 and TRBJ2-2, the complete variable domain reads KAGVTQTPRYLIKTRGQQVTLSCSPISGHRSVSWYQQTPGQGLQFLFEYFSETQRNKGNFPGRFSGRQFSNSRSEMNVSTLELGDSALYLCASSWGTVAGELFFGEGSRLTVL.

The chain has TRBV4-3 and TRBJ2-7; D call uncertain. The CDR3 loop spans 17 amino acids. Trimming removed 1 base from V and 0 bases from J, with 16 bases in between. Germline CDR1 and CDR2: LGHNA and YSLEER. In DNA, the CDR3 is TGCGCCAGCAGCCAAGCCATCCCCGGCAGGAACTCCTACGAGCAGTACTTC. It is translated as CASSQAIPGRNSYEQYF.

The rearrangement links TRBV28 to TRBJ1-1; D call uncertain. Trimming removed 3 bases from V and 5 bases from J, with 10 bases in between. Germline CDR1 and CDR2: MDHEN and SYDVKM. CDR3 length: 13 residues. The CDR3 DNA follows: TGTGCCAGCAGTTTCCCGCCAAGGACTGAAGCTTTCTTT. Protein product: CASSFPPRTEAFF.

This clone was observed once. This sequence joins TRBV10-1 and TRBJ2-7; 14 bases line up with TRBD2. Germline CDR1 reads WNHNN; CDR2 reads SYGVQD (reference sequence). CDR3 length: 15 amino acids. Losses at the gene ends were 7 bases for V and 6 bases for J; bases not matched to a gene: 8. The CDR3 region is CASTRTSGGFFEQYF. The CDR3 nucleotides are TGCGCCAGCACCAGGACTAGCGGGGGGTTTTTCGAGCAGTACTTC.